These 11 T cell receptor beta chains were all obtained from the same sample, sequenced in a study of blood T cell repertoires in COVID-19. The assay was immunoSEQ multiplex PCR, and TCRdb's table has in-frame clones only and misses some. The sample records more than 300,000 clones, roughly 91% being singletons. Sequences were obtained from PBMCs or T cells enriched from blood (not recorded which). The receptors shown here come from a woman between 25 and 40 years old who had recovered from COVID-19.

This clone was recorded only once. The chain uses TRBV9 and TRBJ1-2; D call uncertain. Trimming took off 1 base at V and 4 bases at J, with 20 bases between the two ends. Germline V gene lookup returns CDR1 SGDLS and CDR2 YYNGEE. This CDR3 spans 17 amino acids. CDR3 in amino acids: CASSVMREVAPAYGYTF. The CDR3 nucleotides read TGTGCCAGCAGCGTAATGAGGGAGGTGGCGCCGGCCTATGGCTACACCTTC.

This clone was seen a handful of times. Other DNA sequences in this specimen translate into the identical CDR3. The chain carries TRBV27 and TRBJ1-1; 7 bases are a match to TRBD1. CDR1 is MNHEY, CDR2 SMNVEV, per germline (reference sequence). V lost 3 bases and J lost 4; bases outside the gene matches: 5. CDR3 length: 14 residues. Here the CDR3 DNA reads TGTGCCAGCAGTTTCGGGCAGGGGGGCACTGAAGCTTTCTTT. Amino acids: CASSFGQGGTEAFF.

The chain is built from TRBV27 and TRBJ1-5; the D gene is possibly TRBD1 (6 bases). Germline assignment: CDR1 MNHEY and CDR2 SMNVEV (reference sequence). V gave up 5 bases and J gave up 4 bases, with 15 bases separating them. There are 15 residues in the CDR3. CDR3 DNA sequence: TGTGCCAGCAGTCTGTGGGGGCTCGGTAATCAGCCCCAGCATTTT. Translation: CASSLWGLGNQPQHF.

This chain links TRBV9 with TRBJ2-7; weak D call: TRBD2 (6 bases). V lost 4 bases to trimming and J lost 3 bases, with 14 bases between them. Germline loops: CDR1 SGDLS, CDR2 YYNGEE. This CDR3 is built from 14 residues. The CDR3 DNA reads TGTGCCAGCAGCTCCCATGGTAGCGGCTACGAGCAGTACTTC. Its translation: CASSSHGSGYEQYF.

J is TRBJ2-1 and V is TRBV9; 14 bases are shared with TRBD2. The CDR3 totals 21 residues. Trimming took 0 bases from V and 5 from J; bases not matched to a gene: 16. Germline CDR1 and CDR2: SGDLS and YYNGEE. The CDR3 is CASSVEMGGLAGVGGDNEQFF. The CDR3 coding sequence is TGTGCCAGCAGCGTAGAAATGGGGGGACTAGCGGGAGTTGGTGGGGACAATGAGCAGTTCTTC.

This chain links TRBV30 with TRBJ2-3; possibly TRBD1 for D (6 bases). Trimming pared 0 bases from V and 7 bases from J, leaving 20 bases between. In germline, CDR1 is GTSNPN, CDR2 SVGIG (reference sequence). This CDR3 has 16 residues. This CDR3 reads CAWSVLSGDEPYTQYF. In DNA form, the CDR3 reads TGTGCCTGGAGTGTACTATCAGGGGACGAGCCTTATACGCAGTATTTT. The full variable domain, with the rest looked up from reference TRBV30 and TRBJ2-3, is SQTIHQWPATLVQPVGSPLSLECTVEGTSNPNLYWYRQAAGRGLQLLFYSVGIGQISSEVPQNLSASRPQDRQFILSSKKLLLSDSGFYLCAWSVLSGDEPYTQYFGPGTRLTVL.

This chain joins TRBV11-2 and TRBJ2-5; unclear D gene. The CDR3 extends over 13 amino acids. Trimming removed 1 base at V and 2 bases at J, with 5 bases between. The germline gives CDR1 SGHAT, CDR2 FQNNGV. This CDR3 is CASSLAEQETQYF. DNA of the CDR3: TGTGCCAGCAGCTTAGCAGAACAAGAGACCCAGTACTTC. Complete variable domain (other parts from reference TRBV11-2 and TRBJ2-5): EAGVAQSPRYKIIEKRQSVAFWCNPISGHATLYWYQQILGQGPKLLIQFQNNGVVDDSQLPKDRFSAERLKGVDSTLKIQPAKLEDSAVYLCASSLAEQETQYFGPGTRLLVL.

This chain links TRBV24-1 with TRBJ1-2, with D unclear. The CDR3 is made up of 12 amino acids. Trimming left V 4 bases short and J 8 bases short, with 10 bases between. Germline assignment: CDR1 KGHDR and CDR2 SFDVKD. The CDR3 here is CATSDRLEGYTF. CDR3 coding DNA: TGTGCCACCAGTGACCGACTGGAGGGCTACACCTTC.

This clone was seen a single time. CDR3 loop: CASSEAGWGQPSTDTQYF. The DNA for the CDR3 is TGTGCCAGCAGTGAAGCGGGATGGGGACAGCCTAGCACAGATACGCAGTATTTT. This sequence joins TRBV2 and TRBJ2-3; 7 positions agree with TRBD1. J gave up 0 bases and V 0 bases, and 9 bases lay outside the gene matches. The germline V gene encodes CDR1 SNHLY and CDR2 FYNNEI. CDR3 size: 18 residues.

The chain couples TRBV29-1 to TRBJ2-7; perhaps TRBD1 as D (5 bases). Germline lookup yields CDR1 SQVTM and CDR2 ANQGSEA. The length of the CDR3 is 13 residues. V gave up 2 bases and J gave up 3 bases, with 11 bases separating them. The CDR3 protein is CSVELTENYEQYF. As DNA, the CDR3 is TGCAGCGTTGAATTGACAGAGAACTACGAGCAGTACTTC.

The table lists this clone with a count of one. The chain joins TRBV19 to TRBJ1-4; D uncertain. This CDR3 has 11 residues. The V end was cut by 5 bases, the J end by 13 bases, with 11 bases between. Germline values: CDR1 LNHDA, CDR2 SQIVND (reference sequence). The CDR3 loop is CASSPSRRLFF. CDR3 coding DNA: TGTGCCAGTAGTCCCTCGAGGAGACTGTTTTTT.